These 27 T cell receptor beta chains were all obtained from the same sample, sequenced in a study of T-cell memory formation after mild COVID-19. TCRdb reprocessed the 5' RACE reads with MiXCR, giving one entry per CDR3 protein. The sample carries 380,000 or so distinct CDR3 sequences, approximately 14% recorded once. The sample comprised PBMCs or a T cell subset sorted from them (not recorded which). The receptors originated from a young man who had mild COVID-19 (a few samples of this study predate the infection). Cell type and time point are not known.

This clonotype was observed a few times. The chain carries TRBV5-1 and TRBJ2-1, with TRBD1 matching over 8 bases. The CDR3 has 14 amino acids. Trimming cost V 3 bases and J 2 bases; bases outside gene matches: 1. The germline V gene encodes CDR1 SGHRS and CDR2 YFSETQ. The CDR3 region is CASSSQGAYNEQFF. In DNA form, the CDR3 reads TGCGCCAGCAGCTCACAGGGGGCCTACAATGAGCAGTTCTTC. Looking up the rest from reference TRBV5-1 and TRBJ2-1 gives the full variable domain: KAGVTQTPRYLIKTRGQQVTLSCSPISGHRSVSWYQQTPGQGLQFLFEYFSETQRNKGNFPGRFSGRQFSNSRSEMNVSTLELGDSALYLCASSSQGAYNEQFFGPGTRLTVL.

The chain recombines TRBV18 with TRBJ1-1; D uncertain. V lost 2 bases and J 3 bases, leaving 10 bases between the germline ends. The germline gives CDR1 KGHSH, CDR2 LQKENI. The CDR3 is made up of 14 amino acids. CDR3 residues: CASSPFGRDTEAFF. The CDR3 region has the DNA TGTGCCAGCTCACCATTCGGGAGGGACACTGAAGCTTTCTTT.

This clonotype appeared a few times. CDR3: CASSHSRDIRVPGELFF. In nucleotides, the CDR3 is TGTGCCAGCAGCCACAGCCGGGACATTCGAGTCCCCGGGGAGCTGTTTTTT. This rearrangement joins TRBV7-3 to TRBJ2-2, with D possibly being TRBD1 (6 bases). The germline V and J ends were trimmed by 5 bases and 6 bases, with 22 bases remaining between them. Germline V gene sequence: CDR1 SGHTA, CDR2 FQGTGA. CDR3 size: 17 residues.

The chain links TRBV9 to TRBJ2-2; the match to TRBD1 covers 9 bases. This CDR3 is 13 amino acids long. CDR1 is SGDLS, CDR2 YYNGEE, per germline. V lost 6 bases to trimming and J lost 8 bases; unmatched junction nucleotides: 5. In nucleotides, the CDR3 is TGTGCCAGCATAGACAGGGGGGCTGGGGAGCTGTTTTTT. Its translation: CASIDRGAGELFF.

This clonotype was found many times. The rearrangement uses TRBV6-5 and TRBJ2-5; 9 bases map to TRBD1. The CDR3 length is 17 residues. V shed 4 bases and J 0 bases; nucleotides not matched to a gene: 9. The V gene's germline CDR1 is MNHEY and CDR2 SVGAGI. The CDR3 DNA follows: TGTGCCAGCAGTTCCCTCCGCCGGGACAGGGACCAAGAGACCCAGTACTTC. The encoded protein is CASSSLRRDRDQETQYF.

This clonotype turned up a few times. This chain links TRBV20-1 with TRBJ2-7; weak D call: TRBD1 (6 bases). The germline V gene encodes CDR1 DFQATT and CDR2 SNEGSKA (reference sequence). V was pared by 6 bases and J by 6 bases, with 15 bases between. The CDR3 covers 12 residues. The CDR3 region is CSAPSGAGEQYF. The CDR3 region has the DNA TGCAGTGCGCCGTCAGGGGCGGGCGAGCAGTACTTC.

This clonotype was found a few times. The rearrangement links TRBV12-3 or TRBV12-4 to TRBJ1-2; a weak D match, TRBD1 (5 bases). Trimming stripped 4 bases from V and 11 bases from J, with 14 bases between. This CDR3 spans 12 amino acids. The CDR3, as DNA: TGTGCCAGCAGTTCCGCCGGGACGGGTTACACCTTC. Translating it yields CASSSAGTGYTF.

The V gene is TRBV20-1, the J gene TRBJ1-6; perhaps TRBD1 as D (5 bases). This CDR3 comprises 16 residues. Per the germline V gene, CDR1 is DFQATT and CDR2 is SNEGSKA (reference sequence). Trimming stripped 4 bases from V and 18 bases from J, with 31 bases between. The chain's CDR3 is CSATPGPGTNSPLDHF. The CDR3 DNA follows: TGCAGTGCTACTCCTGGGCCGGGGACCAATTCACCCCTGGACCACTTT.

This clonotype was counted a few times. J is TRBJ2-1 and V is TRBV7-2, with D perhaps matching TRBD1 (5 bases). In germline, CDR1 is SGHTA, CDR2 FQGNSA. The CDR3 consists of 15 residues. V lost 1 base, J lost 11 bases, and 18 bases lay in between. The CDR3 bases are TGTGCCAGCAGCTTAGGCAGGGCCTGGGCAGGTAAGCAGTTCTTC. Protein product: CASSLGRAWAGKQFF. The full variable domain, rest sourced from reference TRBV7-2 and TRBJ2-1, is GAGVSQSPSNKVTEKGKDVELRCDPISGHTALYWYRQSLGQGLEFLIYFQGNSAPDKSGLPSDRFSAERTGGSVSTLTIQRTQQEDSAVYLCASSLGRAWAGKQFFGPGTRLTVL.

In its sample, this clonotype was seen many times. The chain combines TRBV20-1 with TRBJ2-3; no clear D. The CDR3 has 11 amino acids. V lost 5 bases and J 5 bases, leaving 8 bases between the germline ends. Germline V lookup: CDR1 DFQATT, CDR2 SNEGSKA (reference sequence). The CDR3 region has the DNA TGCAGTGCTTCCAGACGAGATACGCAGTATTTT. As protein: CSASRRDTQYF.

This clonotype was seen a few times. Here the CDR3 reads CASSQDRGTQYF. The DNA for the CDR3 is TGTGCCAGCAGCCAAGATCGCGGCACGCAGTATTTT. The chain couples TRBV3-1 to TRBJ2-3; D remains ambiguous. CDR3 length equals 12 residues. CDR1 is LGHDT and CDR2 is YNNKEL in the germline V gene (reference sequence). Trimming took 0 bases from V and 9 from J, leaving 7 bases between them.

This rearrangement joins TRBV28 to TRBJ1-3; D remains unclear. Germline V gene lookup returns CDR1 MDHEN and CDR2 SYDVKM. The CDR3 extends over 13 amino acids. V was clipped by 7 bases and J by 0 bases, with 7 bases between them. The CDR3 here is CASKKDSGNTIYF. DNA of the CDR3: TGTGCCAGCAAGAAAGACTCTGGAAACACCATATATTTT.

This clonotype was seen only a few times. The chain couples TRBV12-5 to TRBJ2-3; TRBD1 might be the D (6 bases). This CDR3 has 17 amino acids. V was pared by 4 bases and J by 4 bases, with 21 bases between. Germline V gives CDR1 LGHNT, CDR2 FRNRAP. The CDR3 DNA follows: TGTGCTAGTGGTTCCCTGAGGGCAGGGGATCTATCAGATACGCAGTATTTT. Translating it yields CASGSLRAGDLSDTQYF.

V usage is TRBV5-1 and J usage is TRBJ1-5; a possible D gene is TRBD1 (5 bases). The V end was cut by 0 bases, the J end by 5 bases, with 12 bases between. Germline CDR1 reads SGHRS; CDR2 reads YFSETQ. The CDR3 consists of 15 residues. The CDR3 nucleotides are TGCGCCAGCAGCTTGGGCGGGACCTCAGATCAGCCCCAGCATTTT. It codes for CASSLGGTSDQPQHF. The full variable domain, completed using reference TRBV5-1 and TRBJ1-5, is KAGVTQTPRYLIKTRGQQVTLSCSPISGHRSVSWYQQTPGQGLQFLFEYFSETQRNKGNFPGRFSGRQFSNSRSEMNVSTLELGDSALYLCASSLGGTSDQPQHFGDGTRLSIL.

Here the CDR3 DNA reads TGTGCCAGCGCACTCCTGCGGCGAACCACTGAAGCTTTCTTT. Protein sequence: CASALLRRTTEAFF. This chain joins TRBV7-2 and TRBJ1-1; D gene unclear. CDR1 and CDR2 from the germline V gene are SGHTA and FQGNSA. This CDR3 has 14 amino acids. The germline V and J ends were trimmed by 8 bases and 4 bases, with 17 bases remaining between them.

This clonotype turned up a few times. The V gene is TRBV11-2, the J gene TRBJ2-1; TRBD2 matches 10 bases. Germline loops: CDR1 SGHAT, CDR2 FQNNGV. V lost 6 bases, J lost 8 bases, and 13 bases stayed unmatched. CDR3 size: 16 residues. As DNA, the CDR3 is TGTGCCAGCAGTTCGCTAACCCAGCGGGGGGGCCATGAGCAGTTCTTC. It encodes CASSSLTQRGGHEQFF.

This clonotype has a handful of counts. V gene TRBV28 combines with J gene TRBJ2-5; weak D call: TRBD2 (7 bases). This CDR3 spans 13 amino acids. The V and J ends lost 7 bases and 4 bases respectively, with 13 bases between them. From germline, CDR1 is MDHEN and CDR2 SYDVKM. The CDR3 region is CASKGGAGETQYF. DNA of the CDR3: TGTGCCAGCAAGGGGGGGGCCGGAGAGACCCAGTACTTC.

The chain is built from TRBV7-8 and TRBJ2-5, with no clear D. Trimming pared 6 bases from V and 5 bases from J, leaving 10 bases between. CDR1 is SGHVS and CDR2 is FQNEAQ in the germline V gene. The CDR3 is 12 residues long. The chain's CDR3 is CASSGVRETQYF. CDR3 sequence (DNA): TGTGCCAGCAGTGGTGTTAGGGAGACCCAGTACTTC.

Only a few counts were recorded for this clonotype. This chain uses TRBV7-3 with TRBJ1-2; TRBD1 aligns across 7 bases. This CDR3 has 14 amino acids. With 5 bases clipped from V and 8 bases from J, the junction kept 11 bases outside the gene matches. In germline, CDR1 is SGHTA, CDR2 FQGTGA. CDR3 protein: CASSRDEGASGYTF. CDR3 bases: TGTGCCAGCAGCCGCGACGAGGGGGCGAGCGGCTACACCTTC.

The chain carries TRBV20-1 and TRBJ2-7; 8 bases align to TRBD2. The CDR3 totals 16 residues. Germline V gene lookup returns CDR1 DFQATT and CDR2 SNEGSKA (reference sequence). V shed 0 bases and J 3 bases; nucleotides not matched to a gene: 10. The CDR3 DNA is TGCAGTGCTAGAGATCCGAGCGCTGCGGGGGGCTACGAGCAGTACTTC. Its protein is CSARDPSAAGGYEQYF.

The chain employs TRBV12-3 or TRBV12-4 and TRBJ2-3; 9 bases are a match to TRBD1. The CDR3 length is 14 residues. J lost 7 bases, V lost 4 bases, and 6 bases had no gene match. The CDR3 sequence is CASSWGQGWNTQYF. DNA for the CDR3: TGTGCCAGCAGTTGGGGACAGGGTTGGAATACGCAGTATTTT.

The V call is TRBV9, the J call TRBJ2-7; 10 bases fit TRBD1. Trimming took 4 bases from V and 3 from J; bases not matched to a gene: 4. In germline, CDR1 is SGDLS, CDR2 YYNGEE. This CDR3 region has 14 residues. The CDR3 here is CASSKGQGNYEQYF. Here the CDR3 DNA reads TGTGCCAGCAGCAAGGGACAGGGGAACTACGAGCAGTACTTC. Based on the CDR3 plus reference TRBV9 and TRBJ2-7, the full variable domain is DSGVTQTPKHLITATGQRVTLRCSPRSGDLSVYWYQQSLDQGLQFLIQYYNGEERAKGNILERFSAQQFPDLHSELNLSSLELGDSALYFCASSKGQGNYEQYFGPGTRLTVT.

This clonotype was picked up a small number of times. The chain carries TRBV20-1 and TRBJ2-7; TRBD1 matches 7 bases. The CDR3 runs 15 residues. Germline V CDR1 and CDR2: DFQATT, SNEGSKA (reference sequence). Trimming took 5 bases from V and 2 from J; bases not matched to a gene: 12. The CDR3 loop reads CSASRQGIPPYEQYF. CDR3 DNA: TGCAGTGCTTCCCGACAGGGAATTCCCCCCTACGAGCAGTACTTC.

This clonotype turned up a few times. V is TRBV12-3 or TRBV12-4 and J is TRBJ1-4; no clear D gene. This CDR3 contains 15 residues. The V and J ends lost 5 bases and 3 bases respectively, with 13 bases between them. CDR3: CASSPPGRANEKLFF. The CDR3 DNA is TGTGCCAGCAGTCCTCCCGGGAGGGCTAATGAAAAACTGTTTTTT.

CDR3 nucleotides: TGTGCCAGCAGCGACAGAGGGGGCCCTTTCATCACCGGGGAGCTGTTTTTT. This gives the protein CASSDRGGPFITGELFF. This chain joins TRBV14 and TRBJ2-2, with 7 bases that match TRBD1. This CDR3 has 17 residues. V lost 5 bases to trimming and J lost 4 bases; unmatched junction nucleotides: 13. Germline CDR1 and CDR2: SGHDN and FVKESK.

The DNA for the CDR3 is TGCAGCGGACAAAGAGGGGGCAAAGGAACTGAAGCTTTCTTT. The encoded protein is CSGQRGGKGTEAFF. V and J are TRBV29-1 and TRBJ1-1; 7 nucleotides align to TRBD1. V shed 7 bases and J 5 bases; nucleotides not matched to a gene: 13. The CDR3 has 14 amino acids. Per the germline V gene, CDR1 is SQVTM and CDR2 is ANQGSEA.

The rearrangement links TRBV27 to TRBJ2-4, with D tentatively TRBD2 (5 bases). Germline-derived CDR1 and CDR2 are MNHEY and SMNVEV (reference sequence). Between the trimmed V and J ends, which lost 11 bases and 3 bases, there was a span of 11 bases. This CDR3 has 12 residues. The CDR3 DNA reads TGTGCCGGTATCGGACTCAAAAACATTCAGTACTTC. Amino acids: CAGIGLKNIQYF.